What follows are 18 T cell receptor beta chains derived from one specimen sequenced in a study of blood T cell repertoires in COVID-19. The data were produced by immunoSEQ multiplex PCR, yet TCRdb's version contains in-frame clones alone and is incomplete. The top ten clones hold roughly 10% of a sample with some 250,000 clones, roughly 91% of them seen once. The sequenced sample was PBMCs or T cells enriched from blood (not recorded which). The source of these receptors is a man aged 35 to 55 who had recovered from COVID-19.

A few counts support this clone. The chain joins TRBV28 to TRBJ1-1; D is ambiguous. V shed 7 bases and J shed 4 bases, with 16 bases lying between them. Germline lookup yields CDR1 MDHEN and CDR2 SYDVKM. CDR3 size: 14 residues. The CDR3: CASTPIRSGTEAFF. In DNA, the CDR3 is TGTGCCAGCACCCCCATCAGGTCAGGCACTGAAGCTTTCTTT. Complete variable domain (other parts from reference TRBV28 and TRBJ1-1): DVKVTQSSRYLVKRTGEKVFLECVQDMDHENMFWYRQDPGLGLRLIYFSYDVKMKEKGDIPEGYSVSREKKERFSLILESASTNQTSMYLCASTPIRSGTEAFFGQGTRLTVV.

This sequence joins TRBV15 and TRBJ2-1; TRBD1 agrees at 9 bases. This CDR3 comprises 16 residues. J gave up 5 bases and V 0 bases, and 5 bases lay outside the gene matches. Germline V lookup: CDR1 LNHNV, CDR2 YYDKDF (reference sequence). The CDR3 region has the DNA TGTGCCACCAGCAGAGAAGGACAGGGGACCGACAATGAGCAGTTCTTC. Translation gives CATSREGQGTDNEQFF.

The chain recombines TRBV4-2 with TRBJ2-3, with TRBD2 matching over 11 bases. The trim removed 0 bases at V and 0 bases at J, leaving 5 bases unmatched. CDR3 length equals 18 residues. Looked up from germline, CDR1 is LGHNA and CDR2 is YNFKEQ. CDR3 nucleotides: TGTGCCAGCAGCCAAGATTTTAGCGGGAGGGGTAGCACAGATACGCAGTATTTT. This translates into CASSQDFSGRGSTDTQYF.

This rearrangement joins TRBV23-1 to TRBJ1-6; D not resolved. TRBV23-1 is annotated as an ORF whose role is uncertain. This CDR3 comprises 16 residues. Trimming shortened V by 4 bases and J by 0 bases, and 10 bases separated the two germline ends. The CDR3 nucleotides are TGCGCCAGCAGTCGCGACTTTAGCTCCTATAATTCACCCCTCCACTTT. Translated: CASSRDFSSYNSPLHF.

The rearrangement joins TRBV2 to TRBJ2-2; perhaps TRBD1 as D (6 bases). V lost 1 base and J lost 2, with 8 bases in between. The germline V gene encodes CDR1 SNHLY and CDR2 FYNNEI. The CDR3 is 15 residues long. The CDR3 coding sequence is TGTGCCAGCAGTGAAGGGACAGAAAACACCGGGGAGCTGTTTTTT. Protein product: CASSEGTENTGELFF. Using reference TRBV2 and TRBJ2-2 for the parts outside the CDR3, the full variable domain is EPEVTQTPSHQVTQMGQEVILRCVPISNHLYFYWYRQILGQKVEFLVSFYNNEISEKSEIFDDQFSVERPDGSNFTLKIRSTKLEDSAMYFCASSEGTENTGELFFGEGSRLTVL.

The chain has TRBV4-2 and TRBJ2-5; D possibly corresponds to TRBD2 (6 bases). V was trimmed by 4 bases and J by 4 bases, leaving 19 bases between them. From germline, CDR1 is LGHNA and CDR2 YNFKEQ. CDR3 length: 16 residues. CDR3 nucleotide sequence: TGTGCCAGCAGCCCTGGAACCGGGGGAGGTCGAGAGACCCAGTACTTC. Translating it yields CASSPGTGGGRETQYF.

The V gene is TRBV5-1, the J gene TRBJ1-2, with a tentative D call TRBD1 (5 bases). CDR3 size: 14 residues. Trimming cost V 4 bases and J 3 bases, with 13 bases left between them. Germline V lookup: CDR1 SGHRS, CDR2 YFSETQ. The CDR3 DNA reads TGCGCCAGCAGCGACAGTACCGGTCACTATGGCTACACCTTC. Translated, it gives CASSDSTGHYGYTF.

This clone was seen a few times. The rearrangement links TRBV5-6 to TRBJ1-5; D might be TRBD1 (6 bases). The CDR3 length is 15 residues. The V and J ends lost 0 bases and 1 base respectively, with 8 bases between them. CDR1 is SGHDT and CDR2 is YYEEEE in the germline V gene. CDR3 sequence: CASSLEGGSNQPQHF. CDR3 nucleotides: TGTGCCAGCAGCTTGGAGGGGGGGAGCAATCAGCCCCAGCATTTT.

The V and J genes are TRBV6-5 and TRBJ1-1; D is unclear. The germline V gene has CDR1 MNHEY and CDR2 SVGAGI. The V end lost 2 bases, the J end lost 3 bases, and 10 bases lay between the germline ends. The CDR3 runs 14 residues. In DNA, the CDR3 is TGTGCCAGCAGTTACGGCAAGCGAGACACTGAAGCTTTCTTT. Translation gives CASSYGKRDTEAFF.

A word on this clone: A read error may produce the germline difference seen at one junction end. This chain joins TRBV7-7 and TRBJ2-1; 9 bases fit TRBD2. This CDR3 is 15 amino acids long. Per the germline V gene, CDR1 is SSHAT and CDR2 is FNYEAQ (reference sequence). The CDR3 DNA reads as TGTGCTAGCAGCTTATATGGCGGGGGGGCAAATGAGCAGTTCTTC. Its translation is CASSLYGGGANEQFF.

V is TRBV12-5 and J is TRBJ2-7, with D possibly TRBD2 on 5 matching bases. V gave up 6 bases and J gave up 0 bases, with 15 bases separating them. CDR3 length: 15 residues. Germline V CDR1 and CDR2: LGHNT, FRNRAP. The CDR3 region is CASGSGLLTSYEQYF. CDR3 bases: TGTGCTAGTGGATCAGGACTGCTGACCTCCTACGAGCAGTACTTC. The complete variable domain, with remaining parts taken from reference TRBV12-5 and TRBJ2-7, reads DARVTQTPRHKVTEMGQEVTMRCQPILGHNTVFWYRQTMMQGLELLAYFRNRAPLDDSGMPKDRFSAEMPDATLATLKIQPSEPRDSAVYFCASGSGLLTSYEQYFGPGTRLTVT.

The CDR3 protein is CASSQGDGGATDTQYF. The CDR3 DNA is TGTGCCAGCAGCCAAGGTGACGGGGGGGCTACAGATACGCAGTATTTT. The V gene is TRBV4-2, the J gene TRBJ2-3, with 8 bases aligning to TRBD2. The V gene end was trimmed by 1 base and the J gene end by 3 bases; junction bases not matched to a gene: 6. This CDR3 region has 16 residues. Germline assignment: CDR1 LGHNA and CDR2 YNFKEQ.

This clone was seen a single time. The J gene is TRBJ2-5, the V gene TRBV6-2 or TRBV6-3; D may be TRBD1 (6 bases). V lost 4 bases to trimming and J lost 0 bases, with 9 bases between them. The length of the CDR3 is 14 residues. Germline V lookup: CDR1 MNHEY, CDR2 SVGEGT. For the CDR3, the DNA is TGTGCCAGCAGTTTCGGGACACACCAAGAGACCCAGTACTTC. It translates to CASSFGTHQETQYF.

The V and J genes are TRBV25-1 and TRBJ2-2, with D perhaps matching TRBD1 (6 bases). The germline V gene encodes CDR1 MGHDK and CDR2 SYGVNS. The V gene lost 1 base and the J gene lost 0 bases, with 12 bases spanning the gap. The CDR3 is made up of 17 amino acids. CDR3 in amino acids: CASSEWTDPPNTGELFF. CDR3 sequence (DNA): TGTGCCAGCAGTGAATGGACAGATCCACCGAACACCGGGGAGCTGTTTTTT.

The chain joins TRBV28 to TRBJ2-7; D perhaps matches TRBD2 (5 bases). Between the trimmed V and J ends, which lost 5 bases and 5 bases, there was a span of 13 bases. The CDR3 sequence is 13 residues long. CDR1 is MDHEN and CDR2 is SYDVKM in the germline V gene. CDR3 loop: CASSARVEDEQYF. Written as DNA, the CDR3 is TGTGCCAGCAGTGCCCGAGTGGAGGACGAGCAGTACTTC.

The V call is TRBV7-3, the J call TRBJ2-7; 8 nucleotides match TRBD1. The germline gives CDR1 SGHTA, CDR2 FQGTGA. V trimming: 5 bases; J trimming: 5 bases; junction bases outside the gene matches: 5. The CDR3 extends over 13 amino acids. CDR3 coding DNA: TGTGCCAGCAGCGCGACAGGGGTCGACGAGCAGTACTTC. It encodes CASSATGVDEQYF.

This chain joins TRBV11-3 and TRBJ2-2; 9 bases are shared with TRBD1. Trimming took 5 bases from V and 4 from J; bases not matched to a gene: 14. Germline CDR1 SGHNT, CDR2 YENEEA. The CDR3 totals 18 residues. The CDR3 DNA reads TGTGCCAGCAGCGCCGGTGGGTGGGACAGGGTCTTCACCGGGGAGCTGTTTTTT. As protein: CASSAGGWDRVFTGELFF.

This clone appeared a single time. The rearrangement joins TRBV18 to TRBJ2-2, with a weak D call TRBD1 (6 bases). V was clipped by 0 bases and J by 6 bases, with 32 bases between them. The germline V gene has CDR1 KGHSH and CDR2 LQKENI. The CDR3 runs to 22 residues. As DNA, the CDR3 is TGTGCCAGCTCACCACCCATGGGGGCCTATGCGGGTACTACAGGGACCGCCGGGGAGCTGTTTTTT. This sequence encodes CASSPPMGAYAGTTGTAGELFF. The full variable domain, rest sourced from reference TRBV18 and TRBJ2-2, is NAGVMQNPRHLVRRRGQEARLRCSPMKGHSHVYWYRQLPEEGLKFMVYLQKENIIDESGMPKERFSAEFPKEGPSILRIQQVVRGDSAAYFCASSPPMGAYAGTTGTAGELFFGEGSRLTVL.